A selection of T cell receptor beta chains follows, all from one sample in a study of blood T cell repertoires in COVID-19. Profiled with immunoSEQ multiplex PCR; TCRdb holds only in-frame clones, not every one. The sample has 80,000 to 130,000 clones, roughly nine tenths seen once. Sequencing was done on a sample of peripheral blood. The receptors come from a man aged 60 to 75 with acute or convalescent COVID-19. Both conserved end residues are part of each CDR3. Each record gives: J gene, V gene, D gene, clone size, CDR3 protein, CDR3 DNA. A D gene is named only where the DNA matches it firmly. Size values are once, few and many counts, or a class for expanded clones, and some rows have none.

>TRBJ2-2|TRBV24-1|NA|NA
CATSQGGSASTGELFF
TGTGCCACCAGTCAGGGGGGCAGCGCGAGCACCGGGGAGCTGTTTTTT
>TRBJ1-2|TRBV5-4|NA|few
CASSGGGRDTNSGYTF
TGTGCCAGCAGCGGGGGGGGTCGGGACACCAATTCAGGCTACACCTTC
>TRBJ2-1|TRBV28|TRBD2|NA
CASSLFRTRVNNEQFF
TGTGCCAGCAGTTTATTTCGGACTAGAGTTAACAATGAGCAGTTCTTC
>TRBJ2-1|TRBV3-1/TRBV3-2|NA|NA
CASSQGLSMIDYEQFF
TGTGCCAGCAGCCAAGGTTTGTCGATGATAGACTATGAGCAGTTCTTC
>TRBJ2-7|TRBV4-1|TRBD2|NA
CASSSWASGSYEQYF
TGCGCCAGCAGTTCTTGGGCTAGCGGCTCCTACGAGCAGTACTTC
>TRBJ2-5|TRBV13|TRBD2|NA
CASTLAGWQETQYF
TGTGCCAGCACCTTAGCGGGATGGCAAGAGACCCAGTACTTC
>TRBJ2-5|TRBV29-1|NA|NA
CSVVYQETQYF
TGCAGCGTTGTCTACCAAGAGACCCAGTACTTC
>TRBJ1-4|TRBV28|TRBD1|NA
CASRNPGQGKWINEKLFF
TGTGCCAGCAGGAATCCGGGACAGGGTAAATGGATTAATGAAAAACTGTTTTTT
>TRBJ2-1|TRBV7-9|TRBD1|NA
CASSSLWGTAYNEQFF
TGTGCCAGCAGCTCCCTTTGGGGGACAGCCTACAATGAGCAGTTCTTC
>TRBJ2-1|TRBV23-1|TRBD2|once
CASSQSIAGRSPHEQFF
TGCGCCAGCAGTCAATCCATAGCGGGGAGATCCCCTCATGAGCAGTTCTTC
>TRBJ2-5|TRBV6-6|TRBD1|NA
CASSQTGLGETQYF
TGTGCCAGCAGCCAGACAGGGTTAGGTGAGACCCAGTACTTC
>TRBJ2-1|TRBV30|TRBD1|NA
CAWSTDRGTDEQFF
TGTGCCTGGAGTACCGACAGGGGTACGGATGAGCAGTTCTTC
>TRBJ2-2|TRBV5-1|NA|NA
CASSSRQSAGELFF
TGCGCCAGCAGCTCGCGGCAGTCCGCCGGGGAGCTGTTTTTT
>TRBJ1-1|TRBV19|TRBD1|NA
CASSPQGLGNTEAFF
TGTGCCAGTAGTCCACAGGGGCTGGGGAACACTGAAGCTTTCTTT
>TRBJ1-5|TRBV6-6|NA|NA
CASGDTDQPQHF
TGTGCCAGCGGGGACACTGATCAGCCCCAGCATTTT
>TRBJ1-4|TRBV6-1|TRBD1|NA
CASREGQGLGEKLFF
TGTGCCAGCAGGGAAGGACAGGGGTTAGGTGAAAAACTGTTTTTT
>TRBJ1-2|TRBV28|NA|NA
CASSSSGEGSYGYTF
TGTGCCAGCAGTTCGTCAGGGGAGGGTAGCTATGGCTACACCTTC
>TRBJ1-6|TRBV27|NA|NA
CASSFTAAKPLHF
TGTGCCAGCAGTTTTACCGCGGCTAAACCCCTCCACTTT
>TRBJ2-3|TRBV28|TRBD2|NA
CASSSGLAGVTQYF
TGTGCCAGCAGTTCCGGACTAGCGGGAGTTACGCAGTATTTT
>TRBJ1-2|TRBV3-1/TRBV3-2|TRBD1|NA
CASSRTTGGDRYTF
TGTGCCAGCAGCCGAACTACAGGGGGGGATCGCTACACCTTC
>TRBJ2-3|TRBV14|TRBD2|NA
CASTQEREGDTQYF
TGTGCCAGCACCCAAGAAAGGGAGGGAGATACGCAGTATTTT
>TRBJ2-5|TRBV30|TRBD2|NA
CAWSRTSGSVGTQYF
TGTGCCTGGAGCCGGACTAGCGGGAGTGTCGGGACCCAGTACTTC
>TRBJ2-1|TRBV4-1|TRBD2|NA
CASSQGTSGRIYNEQFF
TGCGCCAGCAGCCAAGGGACTAGCGGGAGAATCTACAATGAGCAGTTCTTC
>TRBJ2-1|TRBV18|NA|NA
CASSPTSNEQFF
TGTGCCAGCTCACCGACTAGCAATGAGCAGTTCTTC
>TRBJ1-5|TRBV6-5|NA|once
CASTPQGSNQPQHF
TGTGCCAGCACTCCACAGGGTTCTAATCAGCCCCAGCATTTT
>TRBJ1-3|TRBV28|NA|NA
CASTQPLGGWGNTIYF
TGTGCCAGCACTCAACCCCTCGGGGGTTGGGGAAACACCATATATTTT
>TRBJ2-7|TRBV6-5|TRBD2|NA
CAGRLAGLAYEQYF
TGTGCCGGGCGACTAGCGGGGTTAGCTTACGAGCAGTACTTC
>TRBJ2-1|TRBV7-3|TRBD2|NA
CASSLLAGGPSEQFF
TGTGCCAGCAGCTTACTTGCGGGAGGGCCGAGTGAGCAGTTCTTC
>TRBJ2-5|TRBV19|TRBD2|NA
CASSISGKETQYF
TGTGCCAGTAGTATTAGCGGGAAAGAGACCCAGTACTTC
>TRBJ2-1|TRBV5-6|TRBD2|NA
CASSPRLAGRGNEQFF
TGTGCCAGCAGCCCGCGACTAGCGGGAAGGGGCAATGAGCAGTTCTTC
>TRBJ1-1|TRBV29-1|NA|NA
CSVEGAGRYTEAFF
TGCAGCGTTGAAGGGGCAGGGAGGTACACTGAAGCTTTCTTT
>TRBJ2-2|TRBV19|TRBD2|NA
CASSTLAGTNTGELFF
TGTGCCAGTAGTACGTTAGCGGGCACGAACACCGGGGAGCTGTTTTTT
>TRBJ2-1|TRBV30|NA|once
CAWSVFSLSYNEQFF
TGTGCCTGGAGTGTCTTTAGCCTCTCCTACAATGAGCAGTTCTTC
>TRBJ2-2|TRBV3-1/TRBV3-2|NA|NA
CASSPRSGRVGELFF
TGTGCCAGCAGCCCCCGCTCGGGAAGGGTCGGGGAGCTGTTTTTT
>TRBJ2-5|TRBV5-1|TRBD1|NA
CASSLAMGQGGPETQYF
TGCGCCAGCAGCTTGGCCATGGGACAGGGGGGGCCAGAGACCCAGTACTTC
>TRBJ1-2|TRBV19|TRBD1|NA
CASSQDRMSGYTF
TGTGCCAGTAGTCAGGACAGGATGAGTGGCTACACCTTC
>TRBJ2-1|TRBV20-1|TRBD2|NA
CSASGLLTSGRMGNEQFF
TGCAGTGCTAGTGGGCTATTGACTAGCGGGAGGATGGGGAATGAGCAGTTCTTC
>TRBJ1-2|TRBV3-1/TRBV3-2|NA|NA
CASSPTSSGGGYTF
TGTGCCAGCAGCCCCACCTCCTCGGGGGGTGGCTACACCTTC
>TRBJ1-4|TRBV12-2|NA|NA
CASRLEGGRGEKLFF
TGTGCAAGTCGCTTAGAAGGGGGCAGGGGAGAAAAACTGTTTTTT
>TRBJ2-5|TRBV7-2|TRBD2|NA
CASSLRLATPLETQYF
TGTGCCAGCAGCCTTCGACTAGCGACACCCTTAGAGACCCAGTACTTC
>TRBJ2-3|TRBV10-3|TRBD1|NA
CAIKRQGAVDTQYF
TGTGCCATCAAACGACAGGGGGCCGTAGATACGCAGTATTTT
>TRBJ1-2|TRBV29-1|NA|NA
CSVEGGDYNYGYTF
TGCAGCGTTGAGGGGGGGGACTATAACTATGGCTACACCTTC
>TRBJ2-2|TRBV6-1|NA|NA
CASSEALPGIGRTGELFF
TGTGCCAGCAGTGAAGCGCTTCCAGGAATCGGTAGGACCGGGGAGCTGTTTTTT
>TRBJ1-6|TRBV9|NA|NA
CASSPTPGQNNSPLHF
TGTGCCAGCAGCCCTACCCCCGGACAGAATAATTCACCCCTCCACTTT
>TRBJ2-3|TRBV6-4|TRBD2|NA
CASSDGLDSDTQYF
TGTGCCAGCAGTGACGGACTAGACTCAGATACGCAGTATTTT
>TRBJ2-1|TRBV27|NA|NA
CASSPTYNEQFF
TGTGCCAGCAGTCCCACCTACAATGAGCAGTTCTTC
>TRBJ2-7|TRBV15|TRBD1|NA
CATSRGQGPYEQYF
TGTGCCACCAGCAGGGGACAGGGGCCCTACGAGCAGTACTTC
>TRBJ2-1|TRBV18|NA|NA
CASSPVILARNEQFF
TGTGCCAGCTCACCAGTGATACTAGCCCGGAATGAGCAGTTCTTC
>TRBJ1-2|TRBV6-5|TRBD1|NA
CATGQINYGYTF
TGTGCCACGGGACAGATTAACTATGGCTACACCTTC
>TRBJ1-4|TRBV9|NA|NA
CASSPSGSNEKLFF
TGTGCCAGCAGCCCCTCCGGGTCTAATGAAAAACTGTTTTTT
>TRBJ2-1|TRBV5-4|TRBD1|NA
CASSRDRVSYNEQFF
TGTGCCAGCAGCCGGGACAGGGTTTCCTACAATGAGCAGTTCTTC
>TRBJ2-7|TRBV28|NA|NA
CASSSTGGALSYEQYF
TGTGCCAGCAGCTCCACCGGAGGGGCCCTATCCTACGAGCAGTACTTC
>TRBJ1-1|TRBV20-1|NA|NA
CSARMESAFF
TGCAGTGCTAGAATGGAGTCCGCTTTCTTT